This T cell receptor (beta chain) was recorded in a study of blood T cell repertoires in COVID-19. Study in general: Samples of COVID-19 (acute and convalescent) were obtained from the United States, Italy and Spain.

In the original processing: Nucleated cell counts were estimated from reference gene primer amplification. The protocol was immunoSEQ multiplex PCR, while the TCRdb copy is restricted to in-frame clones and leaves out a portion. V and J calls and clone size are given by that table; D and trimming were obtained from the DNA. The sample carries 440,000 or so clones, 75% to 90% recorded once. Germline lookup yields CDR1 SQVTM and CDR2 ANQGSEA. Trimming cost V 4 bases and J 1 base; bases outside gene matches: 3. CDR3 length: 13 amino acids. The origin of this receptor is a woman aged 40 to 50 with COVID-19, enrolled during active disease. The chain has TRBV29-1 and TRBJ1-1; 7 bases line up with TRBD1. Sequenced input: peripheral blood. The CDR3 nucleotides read TGCAGCGTTGCGGGACAGTCGAACACTGAAGCTTTCTTT. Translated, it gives CSVAGQSNTEAFF.